This TCR beta chain appears in the sequencing data of a study of blood T cells in healthy people across ages. The authors ran a second PCR of about 6 to 12 cycles using a sample-barcoded 5' primer and a J-beta primer mix. MiXCR, run by TCRdb on the 5' RACE reads, gives a single entry per CDR3 protein. The repertoire holds about 640,000 distinct CDR3 sequences, with approximately 50% as singletons. Comment on this clonotype: Its antigen is currently unknown.

CDR3 length equals 14 residues. Germline CDR1 is DFQATT and CDR2 is SNEGSKA (reference sequence). The V end lost 2 bases, the J end lost 5 bases, and 15 bases lay between the germline ends. Study-wide points: Estimates drawn from one million T cells were deemed to understate diversity. Among long-lived donors, naive CD4+ cells were more numerous and diversity higher than in aged donors.

Sequenced input: blood. V is TRBV20-1 and J is TRBJ2-5, with D perhaps being TRBD1 or TRBD2 (5 bases each). This clonotype was obtained from a man between 60 and 75 years old in good health. In DNA, the CDR3 is TGCAGTGCTAGAACTGACATATGGGGGGAGACCCAGTACTTC. Its protein is CSARTDIWGETQYF.